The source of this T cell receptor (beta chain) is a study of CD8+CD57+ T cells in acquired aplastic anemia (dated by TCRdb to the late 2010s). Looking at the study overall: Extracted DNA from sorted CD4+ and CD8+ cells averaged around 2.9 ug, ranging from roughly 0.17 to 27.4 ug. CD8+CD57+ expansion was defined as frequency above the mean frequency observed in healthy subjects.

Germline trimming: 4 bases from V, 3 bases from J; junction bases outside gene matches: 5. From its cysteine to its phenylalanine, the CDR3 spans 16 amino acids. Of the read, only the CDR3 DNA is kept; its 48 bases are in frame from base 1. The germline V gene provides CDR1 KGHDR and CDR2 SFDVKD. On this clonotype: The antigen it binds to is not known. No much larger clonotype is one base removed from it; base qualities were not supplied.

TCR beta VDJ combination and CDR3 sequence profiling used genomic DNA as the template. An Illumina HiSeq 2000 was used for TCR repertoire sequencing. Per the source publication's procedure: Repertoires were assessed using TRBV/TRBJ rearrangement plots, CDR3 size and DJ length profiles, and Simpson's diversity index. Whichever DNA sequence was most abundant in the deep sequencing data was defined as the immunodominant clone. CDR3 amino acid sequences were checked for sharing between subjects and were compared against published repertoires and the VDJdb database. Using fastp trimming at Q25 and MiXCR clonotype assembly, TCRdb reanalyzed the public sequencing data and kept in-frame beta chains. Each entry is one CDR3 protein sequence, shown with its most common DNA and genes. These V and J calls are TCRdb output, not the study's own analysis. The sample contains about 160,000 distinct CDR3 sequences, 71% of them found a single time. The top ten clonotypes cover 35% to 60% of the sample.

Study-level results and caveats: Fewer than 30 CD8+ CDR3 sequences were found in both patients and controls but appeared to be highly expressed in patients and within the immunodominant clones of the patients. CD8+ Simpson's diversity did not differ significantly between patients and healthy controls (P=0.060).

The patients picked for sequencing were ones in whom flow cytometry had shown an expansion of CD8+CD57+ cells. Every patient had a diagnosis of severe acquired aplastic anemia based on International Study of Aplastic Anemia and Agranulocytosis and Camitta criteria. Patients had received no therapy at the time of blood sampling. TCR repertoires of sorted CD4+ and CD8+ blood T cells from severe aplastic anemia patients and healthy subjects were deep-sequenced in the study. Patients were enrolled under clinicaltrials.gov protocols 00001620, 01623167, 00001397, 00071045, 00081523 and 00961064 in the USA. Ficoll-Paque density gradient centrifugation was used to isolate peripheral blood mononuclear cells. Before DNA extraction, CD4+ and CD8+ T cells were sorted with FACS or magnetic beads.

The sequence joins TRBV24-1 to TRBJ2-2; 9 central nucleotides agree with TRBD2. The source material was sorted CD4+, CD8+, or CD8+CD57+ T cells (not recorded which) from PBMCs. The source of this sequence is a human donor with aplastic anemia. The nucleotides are TGTGCCACCAGTGAAGGAGCGGGGGGCCACACCGGGGAGCTGTTTTTT. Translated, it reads CATSEGAGGHTGELFF.